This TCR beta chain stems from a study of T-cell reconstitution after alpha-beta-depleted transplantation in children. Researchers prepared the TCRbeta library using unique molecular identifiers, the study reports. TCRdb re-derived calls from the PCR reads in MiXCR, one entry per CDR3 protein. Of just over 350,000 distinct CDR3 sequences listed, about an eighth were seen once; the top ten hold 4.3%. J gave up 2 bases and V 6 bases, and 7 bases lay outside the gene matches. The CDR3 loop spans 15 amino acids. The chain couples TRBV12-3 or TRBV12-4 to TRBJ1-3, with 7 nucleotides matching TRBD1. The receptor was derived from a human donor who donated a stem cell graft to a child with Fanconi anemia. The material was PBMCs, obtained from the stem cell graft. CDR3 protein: CASSTGALTGNTIYF. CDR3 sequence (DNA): TGTGCCAGCAGCACAGGGGCACTAACTGGAAACACCATATATTTT.